This T cell receptor (beta chain) is from a study of T cells in women clearing cervical HPV infection. Study-wide background: With HLA typing for only a few women, HLA confounding remains possible.

In the case of this clone: The read terminates 3 residues ahead of where the CDR3 ends, so the germline J gene completes it.

The protocol was immunoSEQ multiplex PCR, while the TCRdb copy is restricted to in-frame clones and leaves out a portion. This table holds 20,000 to 30,000 clones. Germline V gene lookup returns CDR1 MNHNS and CDR2 SASEGT. This CDR3 has 14 amino acids. The V end lost 3 bases, the J end lost 5 bases, and 13 bases lay between the germline ends. Source material: blood buffy coat. This chain joins TRBV6-1 and TRBJ1-2, with D tentatively TRBD1 (5 bases). The clonotype was recovered from a woman aged 18-70 years with a cervical HPV16 infection that either progressed to CIN3+ or cleared (not recorded which). The CDR3 DNA, read in part, is TGTGCCAGCAGTGATTTACCCGGGACTTATGGC. Translation gives CASSDLPGTYG. The entire CDR3 protein is CASSDLPGTYGYTF.